The T cell receptor (beta chain) under discussion was sequenced for a study of lung T cells in sarcoidosis with Löfgren's syndrome. Study at large: Repertoire analyses centered on Löfgren's syndrome patients.

This clonotype showed up many times. A single record per CDR3 protein comes from TCRdb applying MiXCR to the reads. This table has more than 50,000 distinct CDR3 sequences, 21% appearing once. This TCR derives from a human donor with sarcoidosis (Löfgren's syndrome or another form), or a control subject (not recorded which). Material for sequencing was CD4+ T cells from PBMCs.

The DNA for the CDR3 is TGTGCCATCAGTGAGTCGGTAGTATCTCGTAGAGGGGATTCACCCCTCCACTTT. Its protein is CAISESVVSRRGDSPLHF. The V call is TRBV10-3, the J call TRBJ1-6; tentatively, D is TRBD1 (5 bases). Germline V lookup: CDR1 ENHRY, CDR2 SYGVKD. Trimming pared 0 bases from V and 8 bases from J, leaving 20 bases between. The CDR3 runs 18 residues.